These T cell receptor beta chains were read from a single sample in a study of OX40 agonist ivuxolimab in advanced cancers. TCRdb keeps only in-frame clones here, not all; method: immunoSEQ multiplex PCR. The table includes approximately 50,000 clones, 80% detected once. Source: CD4+ or CD8+ T cells sorted from blood, taken in a trial of the OX40 agonist ivuxolimab. The receptor set was obtained from an adult with an advanced solid tumor such as melanoma, head and neck, liver or kidney cancer. Both conserved end residues are trimmed from each CDR3. For some rows the clone size is stated as once, few or many, or as a class when expanded; others skip it.

TRBV6-5	once	TRBJ1-1	ASSSLLGGGNTEAF
TRBV5-5	-	TRBJ2-7	ASSLGPPDEQY
TRBV30	-	TRBJ2-3	AWGGGGENTDTQY
TRBV19	once	TRBJ1-5	ASSTQGASQPQH
TRBV5-6	-	TRBJ1-2	ASSFGAAFGGYT
TRBV6-1	-	TRBJ2-7	ASSAKPGQVYEQY
TRBV10-2	-	TRBJ2-5	ASKLGETQY
TRBV19	-	TRBJ2-7	ASSGALAGNYEQY
TRBV7-3	-	TRBJ2-5	ASSTGQGITSQETQY
TRBV19	-	TRBJ2-3	ASSDRDTQY
TRBV6-6	-	TRBJ2-3	ASGGRGAGEADTQY
TRBV19	-	TRBJ2-5	ASSNDRGSFRRPAQY
TRBV5-6	-	TRBJ2-3	ASSSITGGAGTDTQY
TRBV4-3	-	TRBJ1-1	ASSPGGVPNTEAF
TRBV6-5	few	TRBJ1-5	ASSERQGWQPQH
TRBV30	once	TRBJ2-3	AWTRARLASGSTDTQY
TRBV6-5	-	TRBJ2-3	ASSYTAGAPADTQY
TRBV19	-	TRBJ2-1	ASSIVPGGLYNEQF
TRBV5-1	-	TRBJ2-7	ASSSLPGDSSYEQY
TRBV2	-	TRBJ1-4	ASIGWATTNEKLF
TRBV30	-	TRBJ2-2	AWSVRGGPNTGELF
TRBV10-2	-	TRBJ2-5	ASSEHRPQGETQY
TRBV9	many	TRBJ1-1	ASSPGVNTEAF
TRBV18	-	TRBJ1-1	ASSPFEQGLSRTEAF
TRBV5-1	few	TRBJ2-1	ASSPLAGANYNEQF
TRBV6-6	-	TRBJ2-7	ASSNRQSYEQY
TRBV6-1	-	TRBJ2-1	ASSGLAGVSYNEQF
TRBV28	-	TRBJ2-7	ASSFEIKPGEQY
TRBV4-1	-	TRBJ2-1	ASSQPPGAGTRFYNEQF
TRBV5-1	-	TRBJ2-3	ASSLPPHTGTDTQY
TRBV6-9	-	TRBJ1-2	ASSYLRDSPYGYT
TRBV20-1	-	TRBJ2-7	SARVGPEQY
TRBV19	-	TRBJ2-7	ASSPGQGTSSYEQY
TRBV7-2	few	TRBJ1-5	ASSAGTGNQPQH
TRBV10-1	-	TRBJ2-7	ASSVNPGQNSYEQY
TRBV2	once	TRBJ2-5	ASSAGTEETQY
TRBV18	-	TRBJ1-1	ASSPREDTEAF
TRBV5-1	-	TRBJ2-2	ASSLAAEGTGELF
TRBV6-1	-	TRBJ2-2	ASTVWNTGELF
TRBV25-1	-	TRBJ2-1	ASSDSGRAVHEQF
TRBV2	-	TRBJ2-7	ASTAGGPPYEQY
TRBV2	-	TRBJ1-6	ASSVSRADFSSYNSPLH
TRBV7-2	-	TRBJ2-1	ASSLGAGVSYNEQF
TRBV27	once	TRBJ2-7	ASSPLGVSQFEQY
TRBV28	-	TRBJ2-7	ASLWGPAGEGSYEQY
TRBV9	few	TRBJ2-3	ASSVVGDSTDTQY
TRBV19	-	TRBJ1-1	ASSIPGTGGTEAF
TRBV11-1	-	TRBJ1-1	ASRRGGRTEAF
TRBV6-5	few	TRBJ1-6	ASSYMTGGIHDLH